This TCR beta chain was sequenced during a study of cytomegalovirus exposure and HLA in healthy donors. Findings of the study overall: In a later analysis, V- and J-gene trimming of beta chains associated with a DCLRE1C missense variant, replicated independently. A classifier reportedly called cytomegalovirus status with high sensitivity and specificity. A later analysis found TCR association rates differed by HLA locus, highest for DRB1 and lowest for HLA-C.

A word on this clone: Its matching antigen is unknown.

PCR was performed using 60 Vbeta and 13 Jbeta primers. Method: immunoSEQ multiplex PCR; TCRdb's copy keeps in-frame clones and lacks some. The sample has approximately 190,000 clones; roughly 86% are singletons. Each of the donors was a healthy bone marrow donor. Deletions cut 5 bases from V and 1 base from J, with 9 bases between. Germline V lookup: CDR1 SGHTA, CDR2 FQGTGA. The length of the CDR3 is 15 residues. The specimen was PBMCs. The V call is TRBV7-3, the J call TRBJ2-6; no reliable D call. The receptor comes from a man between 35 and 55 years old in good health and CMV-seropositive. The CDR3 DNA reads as TGTGCCAGCAGCCCCACCGGGTCTGGGGCCAACGTCCTGACTTTC. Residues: CASSPTGSGANVLTF.